One sample yielded the 14 T cell receptor beta chains listed below, sequenced in a study of shared clonotypes between healthy human individuals (dated by TCRdb to the early 2020s). Libraries were made using the immunoSEQ multiplex PCR assay. Not all clones reach the TCRdb copy of this immuneACCESS table, which keeps in-frame sequences only. Checked studies attribute under half of the gap to unresolved V genes and leave the rest unexplained. This sample is represented by about 2.4 million clones; over 85% of them were singletons. The ten biggest clones cover 0.36% of the sample. The sequencing input was naive CD4+ T cells from PBMCs. The sample's cell subset or site label, decoded: CD45RA+ positively selected. Source of these receptors: a man younger than 35 in good health. Some clones in this sample may be carry-over from other donors' samples.

The chain carries TRBV27 and TRBJ2-7; TRBD1 or TRBD2 may be the D gene (5 bases each). The V gene lost 4 bases and the J gene lost 4 bases, with 17 bases spanning the gap. Germline loops: CDR1 MNHEY, CDR2 SMNVEV (reference sequence). The CDR3 contains 15 residues. The CDR3 loop reads CASSSRPGTQYEQYF. The CDR3 nucleotides read TGTGCCAGCAGTTCACGGCCAGGGACCCAGTACGAGCAGTACTTC.

The V gene is TRBV5-1, the J gene TRBJ1-1, with a weak D call TRBD1 (6 bases). The length of the CDR3 is 17 residues. CDR1 is SGHRS, CDR2 YFSETQ, per germline. Trimming pared 6 bases from V and 0 bases from J, leaving 21 bases between. The CDR3 DNA follows: TGCGCCAGCACCCTGGCATCCAGGGGCCTCATGAACACTGAAGCTTTCTTT. This encodes CASTLASRGLMNTEAFF.

The CDR3 nucleotides are TGTGCCAGCAGCGCCGACACTAGCGGGGTACCCTACGAGCAGTACTTC. This encodes CASSADTSGVPYEQYF. J is TRBJ2-7 and V is TRBV9, with 10 bases matching TRBD2. The CDR3 is 16 residues long. CDR1 is SGDLS and CDR2 is YYNGEE in the germline V gene. J lost 2 bases, V lost 3 bases, and 8 bases had no gene match. The full variable domain, rest sourced from reference TRBV9 and TRBJ2-7, is DSGVTQTPKHLITATGQRVTLRCSPRSGDLSVYWYQQSLDQGLQFLIQYYNGEERAKGNILERFSAQQFPDLHSELNLSSLELGDSALYFCASSADTSGVPYEQYFGPGTRLTVT.

For this clone: Other DNA sequences in the same sample also yield this CDR3. The gene calls are TRBV18 and TRBJ2-7; D ambiguous. Germline loops: CDR1 KGHSH, CDR2 LQKENI. This CDR3 is built from 14 residues. Trimming removed 3 bases from V and 2 bases from J, with 11 bases in between. CDR3 sequence reads: CASSPGRRTYEQYF. The CDR3 coding sequence is TGTGCCAGCTCACCCGGTCGCAGAACCTACGAGCAGTACTTC.

This clone has only one observation. The chain carries TRBV6-1 and TRBJ1-2; no firm D call. Germline loops: CDR1 MNHNS, CDR2 SASEGT. The CDR3 loop spans 12 amino acids. V shed 2 bases and J shed 8 bases, with 9 bases lying between them. The CDR3 here is CASSEWGGGYTF. The DNA for the CDR3 is TGTGCCAGCAGTGAATGGGGAGGAGGCTACACCTTC.

The chain is built from TRBV4-1 and TRBJ2-3, with TRBD2 matching 7 bases. This CDR3 is 17 amino acids long. The germline gives CDR1 MGHRA, CDR2 YSYEKL. V lost 3 bases, J lost 4 bases, and 13 bases stayed unmatched. In nucleotides, the CDR3 is TGCGCCAGCAGCCATGGGAGGGGACGGGAGATGGCAGATACGCAGTATTTT. Residues: CASSHGRGREMADTQYF.

This chain joins TRBV7-6 and TRBJ1-2, with D perhaps matching TRBD1 (6 bases). CDR1 is SGHVS, CDR2 FNYEAQ, per germline. With 5 bases removed from V and 3 bases from J, the gap between germline ends came to 13 bases. This CDR3 contains 14 residues. CDR3 nucleotides: TGTGCCAGCAGCCCAGGGGCAGGGGACTATGGCTACACCTTC. This encodes CASSPGAGDYGYTF.

V usage is TRBV19 and J usage is TRBJ2-7, with TRBD1 matching over 7 bases. CDR3 length: 15 amino acids. Unmatched junction bases numbered 10, after V lost 6 bases and J lost 2 bases. Germline CDR1 reads LNHDA; CDR2 reads SQIVND (reference sequence). CDR3 DNA: TGTGCCAGTAGCCCCCCAGGACAGGCACCCTACGAGCAGTACTTC. It codes for CASSPPGQAPYEQYF.

V is TRBV5-1 and J is TRBJ1-2, with D possibly being TRBD1 (6 bases). This CDR3 comprises 13 residues. The germline gives CDR1 SGHRS, CDR2 YFSETQ. V lost 4 bases and J lost 2, with 9 bases in between. DNA for the CDR3: TGCGCCAGCAGCGGGGGGACAAACTATGGCTACACCTTC. It yields the protein CASSGGTNYGYTF.

This chain connects TRBV30 to TRBJ1-6; D gene uncertain. The V gene's germline CDR1 is GTSNPN and CDR2 SVGIG (reference sequence). Trimming stripped 3 bases from V and 7 bases from J, with 10 bases between. This CDR3 has 13 amino acids. CDR3 in amino acids: CAWSSNQNSPLHF. CDR3 nucleotides: TGTGCCTGGAGCTCGAACCAGAATTCACCCCTCCACTTT. Filled out from reference TRBV30 and TRBJ1-6, the complete variable domain reads SQTIHQWPATLVQPVGSPLSLECTVEGTSNPNLYWYRQAAGRGLQLLFYSVGIGQISSEVPQNLSASRPQDRQFILSSKKLLLSDSGFYLCAWSSNQNSPLHFGNGTRLTVT.

The rearrangement joins TRBV27 to TRBJ1-4; D ambiguous. Trimming took off 2 bases at V and 8 bases at J, with 15 bases between the two ends. This CDR3 is built from 15 residues. Germline assignment: CDR1 MNHEY and CDR2 SMNVEV (reference sequence). CDR3 sequence (DNA): TGTGCCAGCAGTTTAAGACGGACGTCGGGAGAAAAACTGTTTTTT. This codes for CASSLRRTSGEKLFF.

V is TRBV28 and J is TRBJ2-4; 7 nucleotides match TRBD1. Germline trimming cut 3 bases from V and 1 base from J; bases unmatched to any gene: 6. The length of the CDR3 is 16 residues. From germline, CDR1 is MDHEN and CDR2 SYDVKM. The CDR3 DNA reads as TGTGCCAGCAGTTTCGACAGGGCCGTGGCCAAAAACATTCAGTACTTC. Its protein product is CASSFDRAVAKNIQYF.

V usage is TRBV5-1 and J usage is TRBJ1-3; maybe TRBD1 (6 bases). From germline, CDR1 is SGHRS and CDR2 YFSETQ. Deletions cut 1 base from V and 2 bases from J, with 13 bases between. The CDR3 sequence is 16 residues long. CDR3 DNA: TGCGCCAGCAGCTTGATGGGGGGCGCTACTGGAAACACCATATATTTT. Translation: CASSLMGGATGNTIYF.

V is TRBV5-1 and J is TRBJ2-7; D is unresolved. The V end was cut by 5 bases, the J end by 2 bases, with 11 bases between. From germline, CDR1 is SGHRS and CDR2 YFSETQ. This CDR3 has 13 residues. CDR3 sequence (DNA): TGCGCCAGCAGAAATACGGTGACCTACGAGCAGTACTTC. Residues: CASRNTVTYEQYF.